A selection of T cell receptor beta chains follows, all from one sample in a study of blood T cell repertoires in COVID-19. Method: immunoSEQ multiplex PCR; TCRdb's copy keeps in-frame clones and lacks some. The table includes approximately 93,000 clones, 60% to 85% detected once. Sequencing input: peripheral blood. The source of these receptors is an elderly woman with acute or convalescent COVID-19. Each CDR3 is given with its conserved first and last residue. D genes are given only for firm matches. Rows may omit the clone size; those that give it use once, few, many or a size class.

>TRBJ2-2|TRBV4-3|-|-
CASSALGRNTGELFF
TGCGCCAGCAGCGCTTTAGGGAGGAACACCGGGGAGCTGTTTTTT
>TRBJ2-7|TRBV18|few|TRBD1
CASRTGNSYEQYF
TGTGCCAGCCGGACAGGGAACTCCTACGAGCAGTACTTC
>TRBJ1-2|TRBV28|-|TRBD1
CASSYGQGGNGYTF
TGTGCCAGCAGTTACGGACAGGGCGGCAATGGCTACACCTTC
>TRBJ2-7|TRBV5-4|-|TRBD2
CASSFGTSGGYEQYF
TGTGCCAGCAGCTTCGGGACTAGCGGGGGTTACGAGCAGTACTTC
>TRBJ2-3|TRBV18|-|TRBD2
CASSPLGRGITDTQYF
TGTGCCAGCTCACCCCTGGGGAGGGGTATCACAGATACGCAGTATTTT
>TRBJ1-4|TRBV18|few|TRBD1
CASSPFHRGTNEKLFF
TGTGCCAGCTCACCTTTCCACAGGGGAACTAATGAAAAACTGTTTTTT
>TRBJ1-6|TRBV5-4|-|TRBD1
CASSLAGGQGRSPLHF
TGTGCCAGCAGCTTGGCAGGGGGACAGGGTCGGTCACCCCTCCACTTT
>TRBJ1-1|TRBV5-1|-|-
CASTRDGMNTEAFF
TGCGCCAGCACCAGAGACGGGATGAACACTGAAGCTTTCTTT
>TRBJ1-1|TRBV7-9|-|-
CASSFPTDYLNTEAFF
TGTGCCAGCAGCTTTCCCACAGATTACTTGAACACTGAAGCTTTCTTT
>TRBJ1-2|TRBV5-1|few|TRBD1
CASSPGQGAHGYTF
TGCGCCAGCAGCCCAGGACAGGGGGCTCACGGCTACACCTTC
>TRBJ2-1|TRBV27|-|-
CATSPRAGYNEQFF
TGTGCCACCAGCCCCAGGGCGGGATACAATGAGCAGTTCTTC
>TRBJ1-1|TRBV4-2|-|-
CASTTNQRERDEAFF
TGTGCCAGCACCACAAATCAACGGGAGCGGGATGAAGCTTTCTTT
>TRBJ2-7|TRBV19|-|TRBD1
CASSVAGGSYEQYF
TGTGCCAGTAGTGTAGCAGGGGGATCCTACGAGCAGTACTTC
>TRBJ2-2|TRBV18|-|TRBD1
CASSPGQGYTGELFF
TGTGCCAGCTCACCGGGACAGGGGTACACCGGGGAGCTGTTTTTT
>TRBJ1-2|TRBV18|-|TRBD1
CASSRQGWGYTF
TGTGCCAGCTCACGACAGGGATGGGGCTACACCTTC
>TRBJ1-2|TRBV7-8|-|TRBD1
CASSPNRGFNDGYTF
TGTGCCAGCAGCCCGAACAGGGGGTTTAACGATGGCTACACCTTC
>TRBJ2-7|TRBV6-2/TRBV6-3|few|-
CASSRQALSYEQYF
TGTGCCAGCAGTAGACAGGCCCTCTCCTACGAGCAGTACTTC
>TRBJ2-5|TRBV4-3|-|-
CASSQVDGEETQYF
TGCGCCAGCAGCCAAGTTGACGGGGAAGAGACCCAGTACTTC
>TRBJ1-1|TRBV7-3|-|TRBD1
CASSLGTGGAGITEAFF
TGTGCCAGCAGCCTAGGGACAGGGGGCGCGGGAATCACTGAAGCTTTCTTT
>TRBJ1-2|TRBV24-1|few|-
CATSDPSGYTF
TGTGCCACCAGTGACCCCAGTGGCTACACCTTC
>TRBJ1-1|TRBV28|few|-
CASRTRYAEAFF
TGTGCCAGCAGGACGCGGTACGCTGAAGCTTTCTTT
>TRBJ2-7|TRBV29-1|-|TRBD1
CSVPGQRTYEQYF
TGCAGCGTTCCGGGACAGCGAACCTACGAGCAGTACTTC
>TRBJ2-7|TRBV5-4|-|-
CASSVDTTAYEQYF
TGTGCCAGCAGCGTTGACACCACAGCCTACGAGCAGTACTTC